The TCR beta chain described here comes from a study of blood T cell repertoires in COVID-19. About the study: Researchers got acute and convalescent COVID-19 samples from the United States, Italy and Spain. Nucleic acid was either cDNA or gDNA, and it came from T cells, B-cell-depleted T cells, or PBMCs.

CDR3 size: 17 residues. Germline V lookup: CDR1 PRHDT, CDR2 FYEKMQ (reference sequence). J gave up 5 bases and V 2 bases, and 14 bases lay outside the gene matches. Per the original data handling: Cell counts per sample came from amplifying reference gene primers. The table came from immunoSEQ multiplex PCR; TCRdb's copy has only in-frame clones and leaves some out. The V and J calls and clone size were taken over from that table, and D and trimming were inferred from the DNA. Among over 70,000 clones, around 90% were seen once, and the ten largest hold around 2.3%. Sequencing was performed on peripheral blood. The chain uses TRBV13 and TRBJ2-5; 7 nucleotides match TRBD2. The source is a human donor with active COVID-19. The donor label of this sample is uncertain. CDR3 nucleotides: TGTGCCAGCAGCTTAAGGGCCCGGGGGGACCTTGGGGAGACCCAGTACTTC. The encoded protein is CASSLRARGDLGETQYF.